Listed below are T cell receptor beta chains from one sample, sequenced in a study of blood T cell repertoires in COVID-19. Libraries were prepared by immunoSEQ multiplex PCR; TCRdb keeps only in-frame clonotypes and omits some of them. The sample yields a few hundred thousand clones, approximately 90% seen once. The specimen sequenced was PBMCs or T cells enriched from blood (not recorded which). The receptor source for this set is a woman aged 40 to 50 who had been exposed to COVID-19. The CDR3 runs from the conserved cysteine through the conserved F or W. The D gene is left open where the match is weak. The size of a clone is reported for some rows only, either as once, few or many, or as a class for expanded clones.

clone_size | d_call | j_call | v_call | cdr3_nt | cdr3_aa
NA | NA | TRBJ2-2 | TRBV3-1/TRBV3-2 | TGTGCCAGCAGCCAACTATACACCGGGGAGCTGTTTTTT | CASSQLYTGELFF
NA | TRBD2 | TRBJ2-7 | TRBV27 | TGTGCCAGCAGTGCGAAGGCCCTAGCGGGAAGTTACGAGCAGTACTTC | CASSAKALAGSYEQYF
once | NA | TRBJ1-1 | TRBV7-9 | TGTGCCAGCAGCTTATCGGGGGGCTGGAGTGAAGCTTTCTTT | CASSLSGGWSEAFF
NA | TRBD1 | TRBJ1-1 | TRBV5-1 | TGCGCCAGCAGAAACGGACAGGGGGGCGCGAATATGTTCACTGAAGCTTTCTTT | CASRNGQGGANMFTEAFF
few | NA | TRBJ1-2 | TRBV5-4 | TGTGCCAGCAGCTCGTCAGGGATCTCCTACGGCTACACCTTC | CASSSSGISYGYTF
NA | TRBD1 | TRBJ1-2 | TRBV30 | TGTGCCCACCTATACCGGGACAGGGACCGGTATGGCTACACCTTC | CAHLYRDRDRYGYTF
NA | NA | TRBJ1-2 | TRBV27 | TGTGCCAGCAGTTTTTCAGGGGCAGGCTATGGCTACACCTTC | CASSFSGAGYGYTF
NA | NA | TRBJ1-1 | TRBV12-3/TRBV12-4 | TGTGCCAGCAGTCTGACAGGCACTGAAGCTTTCTTT | CASSLTGTEAFF
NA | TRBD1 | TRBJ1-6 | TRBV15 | TGTGCCACCAGCAGGGACAGGGGGTATAATTCACCCCTCCACTTT | CATSRDRGYNSPLHF
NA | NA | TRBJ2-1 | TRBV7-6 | TGTGCCAGCAGCCCGACCTGGTTTCGTCGGGATTCCTACAATGAGCAGTTCTTC | CASSPTWFRRDSYNEQFF
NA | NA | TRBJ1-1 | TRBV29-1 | TGCAGCGTTGAAGAAGGGACATCGAACACTGAAGCTTTCTTT | CSVEEGTSNTEAFF
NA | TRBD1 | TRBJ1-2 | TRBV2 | TGTGCCAGCAGCCTCGGACAGGGGGCCGGGGATGGCTACACCTTC | CASSLGQGAGDGYTF
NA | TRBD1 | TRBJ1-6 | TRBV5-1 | TGCGCCAGCAGCCTCGGGACAGGGCGTAATTCACCCCTCCACTTT | CASSLGTGRNSPLHF
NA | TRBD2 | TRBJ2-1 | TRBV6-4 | TGTGCCAGCAGGCCCTTTAGCGGGAGCTCCTACAATGAGCAGTTCTTC | CASRPFSGSSYNEQFF
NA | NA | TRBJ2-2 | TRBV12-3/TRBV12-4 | TGTGCCAGCAGTTTAGGGAGCACCGGGGAGCTGTTTTTT | CASSLGSTGELFF
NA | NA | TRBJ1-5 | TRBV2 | TGTGCCAGCAGACCCACTTCCGCCCTGGGAGGGGTTAGCAATCAGCCCCAGCATTTT | CASRPTSALGGVSNQPQHF
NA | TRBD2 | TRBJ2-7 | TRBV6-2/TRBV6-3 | TGTGCCAGCAGCATCGGGGGGGATGTAAGCGAGCAGTACTTC | CASSIGGDVSEQYF
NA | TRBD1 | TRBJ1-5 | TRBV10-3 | TGTGCCATCAGTGAGTCAGGGACAGGGGACGGTCAGCCCCAGCATTTT | CAISESGTGDGQPQHF
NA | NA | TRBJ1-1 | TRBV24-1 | TGTGCCACCAGTGATGGGGGCCCGGGGGGAGCTTTCTTT | CATSDGGPGGAFF
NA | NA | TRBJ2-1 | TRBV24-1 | TGTGCCACCAGTGACCAGGGAATTGGTGAGCAGTTCTTC | CATSDQGIGEQFF
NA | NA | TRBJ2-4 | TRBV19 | TGTGCCAGTAGTACATCCAAGCTGAGGCTAGCCAAAAACATTCAGTACTTC | CASSTSKLRLAKNIQYF
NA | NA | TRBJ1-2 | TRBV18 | TGTGCCAGCTCACCGCAGGGTGGCGGAGGCTACACCTTC | CASSPQGGGGYTF
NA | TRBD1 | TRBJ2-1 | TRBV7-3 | TGTGCCAGCAGCTCCCTGGGACCCGGGACAGGTTTCTACAATGAGCAGTTCTTC | CASSSLGPGTGFYNEQFF
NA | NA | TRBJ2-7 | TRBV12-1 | TGTGCCAGCAGCTTTGACGGCGAGCAGTACTTC | CASSFDGEQYF
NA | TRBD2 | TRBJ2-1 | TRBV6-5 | TGTGCCAGCAGTTATTACGGTAGCGGGGGCTATGAGCAGTTCTTC | CASSYYGSGGYEQFF
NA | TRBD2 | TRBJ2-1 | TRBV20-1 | TGCAGTGCTAGTATCTCTAGCGGGGCTTACTACAATGAGCAGTTCTTC | CSASISSGAYYNEQFF
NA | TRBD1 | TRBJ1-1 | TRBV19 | TGTGCCAGTAGTACGGACAGGCTGAACACTGAAGCTTTCTTT | CASSTDRLNTEAFF
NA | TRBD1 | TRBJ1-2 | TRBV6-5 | TGTGCCAGCACCGACGGGACAGGGATCTATGGCTACACCTTC | CASTDGTGIYGYTF
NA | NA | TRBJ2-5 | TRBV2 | TGTGCCAGCAGACGAACAGGGATGCAAGAGACCCAGTACTTC | CASRRTGMQETQYF
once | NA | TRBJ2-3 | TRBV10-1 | TGCGCCAGCAGTGAGCAGGGAGGTGAGACAGATACGCAGTATTTT | CASSEQGGETDTQYF
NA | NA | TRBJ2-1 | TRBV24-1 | TGTGCCACCAGTGGCTCTTGGCACACCTACAATGAGCAGTTCTTC | CATSGSWHTYNEQFF
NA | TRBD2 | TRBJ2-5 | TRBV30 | TGTGCCTGGACTAGCGGGCAAGAGACCCAGTACTTC | CAWTSGQETQYF
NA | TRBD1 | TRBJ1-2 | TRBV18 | TGTGCCAGCTCACCCCGAGCGGACAGGAATGGCTACACCTTC | CASSPRADRNGYTF
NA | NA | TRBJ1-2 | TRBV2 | TGTGCCACCACAGTAGTAAGGGGGACTGGCTACACCTTC | CATTVVRGTGYTF
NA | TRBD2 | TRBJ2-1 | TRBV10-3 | TGTGCCATCAGGAATACTAGCGCCAGCAATGAGCAGTTCTTC | CAIRNTSASNEQFF
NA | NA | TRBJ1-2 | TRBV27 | TGTGCCAGCAGTGGGAGTGGAGGGCTACTGAGGGGCTACACCTTC | CASSGSGGLLRGYTF
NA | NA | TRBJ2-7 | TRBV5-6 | TGTGCCAGCAGTTCGGACAGCTCCTACGAGCAGTACTTC | CASSSDSSYEQYF
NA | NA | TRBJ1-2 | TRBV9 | TGTGCCAGCAGCACACAGGGACCTAACTATGGCTACACCTTC | CASSTQGPNYGYTF
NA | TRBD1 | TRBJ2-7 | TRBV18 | TGTGCCAGCTCACCAGTCCGGACAGGGGGGAACCCCTACGAGCAGTACTTC | CASSPVRTGGNPYEQYF
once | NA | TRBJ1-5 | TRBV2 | TGTGCCAGCAGCCGCCCGCGGGGGCCTGATCAGCCCCAGCATTTT | CASSRPRGPDQPQHF
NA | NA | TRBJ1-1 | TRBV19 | TGTGCCAGTAGTATCCCTCCGGGGGGGCAGGCTTTCTTT | CASSIPPGGQAFF
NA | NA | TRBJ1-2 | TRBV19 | TGTGCCAGTAGCGACAGAAACTATGGCTACACCTTC | CASSDRNYGYTF
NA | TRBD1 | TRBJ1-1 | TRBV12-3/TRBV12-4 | TGTGCCAGCAGTACCGGACAGGGGGCTGAAGCTTTCTTT | CASSTGQGAEAFF
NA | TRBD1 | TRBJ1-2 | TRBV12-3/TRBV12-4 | TGTGCCAGCAGCCAACAGGGGCGGAGTGGCTACACCTTC | CASSQQGRSGYTF
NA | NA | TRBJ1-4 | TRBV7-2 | TGTGCCAGCAGCTCCGGGAGGGGTGAAAAACTGTTTTTT | CASSSGRGEKLFF
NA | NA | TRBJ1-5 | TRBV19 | TGTGCCAGTAGTAAAGGTCGTTTGGGGCTCCGGCCCCAGCATTTT | CASSKGRLGLRPQHF
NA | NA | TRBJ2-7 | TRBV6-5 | TGTGCCAGCAGTTACTTGGGGGACGGGAGGCAGTACTTC | CASSYLGDGRQYF
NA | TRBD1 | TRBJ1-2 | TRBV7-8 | TGTGCCAGCAGCTTAGCGCGGACAGGGAATGGCTACACCTTC | CASSLARTGNGYTF
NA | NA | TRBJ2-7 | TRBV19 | TGTGCCACCGTTAATCCCCACAATATTATGGAGCAGTACTTC | CATVNPHNIMEQYF
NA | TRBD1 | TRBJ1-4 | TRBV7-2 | TGTGCCAGCAGCATGACAGGGCCTAATGAAAAACTGTTTTTT | CASSMTGPNEKLFF
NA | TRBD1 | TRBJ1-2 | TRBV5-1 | TGCGCCAGCAGCTCCGGGACAGGGGGCGGGGGCTACACCTTC | CASSSGTGGGGYTF